One and the same sample provided the 5 T cell receptor beta chains below, sequenced in a study of shared clonotypes between healthy human individuals. This table comes from immunoSEQ multiplex PCR, and its TCRdb copy is limited to in-frame clones, with some not included. The sample contains 2 million to 3 million clones, 80% to 95% of which appear only once. Sequencing was done on a sample of naive CD4+ T cells from PBMCs. Subset denoted: CD45RA+ positively selected. The receptors shown here come from a man aged 18 to 29 in good health. Some clones in this sample may be carry-over from other donors' samples.

The chain is built from TRBV30 and TRBJ1-3; no clear D. Germline CDR1 and CDR2: GTSNPN and SVGIG (reference sequence). CDR3 length equals 13 residues. Trimming left V 5 bases short and J 4 bases short, with 12 bases between. The CDR3: CAWDLWVGNTIYF. The DNA of the CDR3 is TGTGCCTGGGACCTATGGGTCGGAAACACCATATATTTT.

The chain links TRBV6-5 to TRBJ1-2; D remains unclear. Trimming cost V 0 bases and J 6 bases, with 11 bases left between them. This CDR3 comprises 14 residues. The V gene's germline CDR1 is MNHEY and CDR2 SVGAGI. The CDR3 region is CASSYSSTENGYTF. The CDR3 DNA follows: TGTGCCAGCAGTTACTCGAGCACGGAGAATGGCTACACCTTC.

J is TRBJ2-1 and V is TRBV6-1; either TRBD1 or TRBD2 may supply D (5 bases each). V lost 2 bases and J 9 bases, leaving 11 bases between the germline ends. There are 13 residues in the CDR3. Germline CDR1 and CDR2: MNHNS and SASEGT. Written as DNA, the CDR3 is TGTGCCAGCAGTGAACAGGGAGTCGGTGAGCAGTTCTTC. Translated, it gives CASSEQGVGEQFF.

This clone was detected only a few times. Distinct nucleotide sequences in the sample also encode this CDR3. V is TRBV4-1 and J is TRBJ1-5; 8 bases are shared with TRBD1. Germline lookup yields CDR1 MGHRA and CDR2 YSYEKL. V gave up 3 bases and J gave up 5 bases; unmatched junction bases: 0. The CDR3 covers 13 residues. This chain's CDR3 is CASSQDRDQPQHF. CDR3 in DNA: TGCGCCAGCAGCCAGGACAGGGATCAGCCCCAGCATTTT.

The V gene is TRBV6-5, the J gene TRBJ1-1; D is unresolved. This CDR3 is built from 16 residues. V was trimmed by 0 bases and J by 0 bases, leaving 11 bases between them. Germline V gives CDR1 MNHEY, CDR2 SVGAGI. CDR3 nucleotide sequence: TGTGCCAGCAGTTACTCGACGCTAATCCTGAACACTGAAGCTTTCTTT. The encoded protein is CASSYSTLILNTEAFF.